Following are 10 T cell receptor beta chains from one sample sequenced in a study of regulatory T cells in long-lasting Graves disease. Time point noted: newly diagnosed GD, antithyroid drugs for less than 3 months. There was RNA extracted from PBMCs, and the TCR library was made from it. iRepertoire HTBI primers and Arm-PCR of CDR3 regions built TCR beta libraries. Each CDR3 protein gets one entry after TCRdb re-called the multiplex PCR reads with MiXCR. The repertoire holds hundreds of thousands of distinct CDR3 sequences, with around 15% as singletons. Sample: peripheral blood mononuclear cells (PBMCs), taken at new diagnosis, from a patient treated with antithyroid drugs. The receptors derive from a female donor with Graves disease.

This clonotype has a count of ten or more. The chain couples TRBV28 to TRBJ2-1; TRBD2 aligns across 11 bases. This CDR3 has 14 amino acids. Germline V gene lookup returns CDR1 MDHEN and CDR2 SYDVKM. Trimming cost V 6 bases and J 8 bases; bases outside gene matches: 6. The CDR3 is CASSQLAGEDEQFF. The CDR3 nucleotides read TGTGCCAGCAGCCAACTAGCGGGAGAGGATGAGCAGTTCTTC.

This clonotype was observed at least ten times. This sequence joins TRBV5-1 and TRBJ2-7, with TRBD1 matching over 10 bases. CDR3 length equals 16 residues. Germline V gene lookup returns CDR1 SGHRS and CDR2 YFSETQ. V was clipped by 6 bases and J by 2 bases; unmatched bases: 11. CDR3 in DNA: TGCGCCAGCACTTCACTCCGGGACAGGGGCCCCTACGAGCAGTACTTC. Translated, it gives CASTSLRDRGPYEQYF. Drawing the rest from reference TRBV5-1 and TRBJ2-7, the complete variable domain is KAGVTQTPRYLIKTRGQQVTLSCSPISGHRSVSWYQQTPGQGLQFLFEYFSETQRNKGNFPGRFSGRQFSNSRSEMNVSTLELGDSALYLCASTSLRDRGPYEQYFGPGTRLTVT.

The chain joins TRBV29-1 to TRBJ2-2; the D is unclear. The length of the CDR3 is 12 residues. From germline, CDR1 is SQVTM and CDR2 ANQGSEA. V dropped 4 bases and J dropped 6 bases, with 9 bases sitting between them. DNA of the CDR3: TGCAGCGTTGTTTGGGTTTCCGGGGAGCTGTTTTTT. Protein product: CSVVWVSGELFF.

Points on this clonotype: A much larger clone differs by one base, so this may be a read error. The V call is TRBV7-9, the J call TRBJ2-1; 7 bases are shared with TRBD2. The germline V gene encodes CDR1 SEHNR and CDR2 FQNEAQ (reference sequence). This CDR3 region has 13 residues. Trimming removed 7 bases from V and 6 bases from J; junction bases left unmatched: 6. CDR3 sequence reads: CASMGLMVNEQFF. The CDR3 bases are TGTGCCAGCATGGGACTAATGGTCAATGAGCAGTTCTTC. The variable domain in full, completed from reference TRBV7-9 and TRBJ2-1, reads DTGVSQNPRHKITKRGQNVTFRCDPISEHNRLYWYRQTLGQGPEFLTYFQNEAQLEKSRLLSDRFSAERPKGSFSTLEIQRTEQGDSAMYLCASMGLMVNEQFFGPGTRLTVL.

This clonotype has ten or more counts. This rearrangement joins TRBV20-1 to TRBJ2-5; D remains unclear. CDR1 is DFQATT, CDR2 SNEGSKA, per germline (reference sequence). Trimming took 6 bases from V and 5 from J, leaving 22 bases between them. This CDR3 is 15 amino acids long. The CDR3 sequence is CSALTAQSLIETQYF. The CDR3 DNA reads TGCAGTGCCCTAACAGCCCAATCCCTTATCGAGACCCAGTACTTC.

This clonotype was observed at least ten times. The rearrangement links TRBV3-1 to TRBJ2-5, with TRBD1 identical over 8 bases. The V segment lost 6 bases and the J segment 4 bases; nucleotides outside the gene matches: 7. The germline gives CDR1 LGHDT, CDR2 YNNKEL (reference sequence). The CDR3 sequence is 14 residues long. The CDR3 reads CASRPQGAGETQYF. The CDR3 DNA reads as TGTGCCAGCAGACCCCAGGGGGCGGGAGAGACCCAGTACTTC.

This clonotype was seen at least ten times. This chain connects TRBV20-1 to TRBJ2-1, with D possibly TRBD1 on 5 matching bases. CDR1 DFQATT and CDR2 SNEGSKA come from the germline V gene (reference sequence). The V and J ends lost 3 bases and 9 bases respectively, with 21 bases between them. The CDR3 consists of 15 residues. In nucleotides, the CDR3 is TGCAGTGCTAGTCAATTACAAGGGGAAGGAATTGAGCAGTTCTTC. Protein: CSASQLQGEGIEQFF.

This clonotype turned up a few times. The chain recombines TRBV27 with TRBJ2-7; the match to TRBD2 covers 12 bases. With V trimmed by 8 bases and J by 4 bases, 0 bases remained unmatched. In germline, CDR1 is MNHEY, CDR2 SMNVEV (reference sequence). There are 12 residues in the CDR3. Here the CDR3 DNA reads TGTGCCAGCGGGACTAGCGGGTACGAGCAGTACTTC. Encoded protein: CASGTSGYEQYF.

Many counts were recorded for this clonotype. The gene calls are TRBV20-1 and TRBJ2-1; TRBD2 matches 10 bases. Trimming removed 6 bases from V and 5 bases from J; junction bases left unmatched: 10. CDR1 and CDR2 (germline): DFQATT, SNEGSKA (reference sequence). The CDR3 spans 15 residues. As DNA, the CDR3 is TGCAGTGCGACCCCCGGGACTAGCGTTGACAATGAGCAGTTCTTC. As protein: CSATPGTSVDNEQFF.

In its sample, this clonotype was seen many times. The V and J genes are TRBV5-1 and TRBJ1-1; D gene unclear. The CDR3 consists of 15 residues. V was trimmed by 5 bases and J by 4 bases, leaving 18 bases between them. Germline V CDR1 and CDR2: SGHRS, YFSETQ. CDR3 DNA sequence: TGCGCCAGCAGTATCTCTCATTCCGGCCGCACTGAAGCTTTCTTT. It codes for CASSISHSGRTEAFF.